The subject of this entry is one TCR beta chain. This CDR3 comprises 14 residues. Germline values: CDR1 SGHTA, CDR2 FQGNSA. V was clipped by 7 bases and J by 5 bases, with 17 bases between them. This sample stems from a study of molecular identifiers for immune sequencing clone quantification. TCRdb analysed the PCR reads with MiXCR anew, one entry per CDR3 protein. This sample has 100,000 or so distinct CDR3 sequences, with under 40% found just once. The naive CD8 libraries originated from between roughly 17,000 and 1,000,000 sorted cells and drew on 10%, 30% or 50% RNA. V usage is TRBV7-2 and J usage is TRBJ2-5; D is uncertain. This clonotype was obtained from a human donor in good health. Some libraries in this study had Jurkat cell RNA spiked in. Sequenced sample: naive CD8+ T cells from blood, with Jurkat cell RNA spiked in. The subset: FACS-sorted CD8+CD4-CCR7+CD45RA+ naive T cells. Here the CDR3 DNA reads TGTGCCAGCACCCCGACGGGTGGTGGGGAGACCCAGTACTTC. Amino acid sequence: CASTPTGGGETQYF.